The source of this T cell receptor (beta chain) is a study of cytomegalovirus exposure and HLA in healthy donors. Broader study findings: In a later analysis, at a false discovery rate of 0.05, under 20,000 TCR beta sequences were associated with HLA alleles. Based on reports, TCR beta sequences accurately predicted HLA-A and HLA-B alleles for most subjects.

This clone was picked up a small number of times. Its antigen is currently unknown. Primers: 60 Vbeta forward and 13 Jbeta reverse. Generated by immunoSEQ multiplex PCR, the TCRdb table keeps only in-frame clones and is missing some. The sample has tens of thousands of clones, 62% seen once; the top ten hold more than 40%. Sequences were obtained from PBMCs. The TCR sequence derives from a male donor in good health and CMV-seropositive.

CDR3 in DNA: TGTGCCAGCCTTATTGGACAGGTGAACACTGAAGCTTTCTTT. This encodes CASLIGQVNTEAFF. The V gene is TRBV6-1, the J gene TRBJ1-1, with 7 bases identical to TRBD1. Trimming took 8 bases from V and 0 from J; bases not matched to a gene: 6. The CDR3 is 14 amino acids. The germline V gene encodes CDR1 MNHNS and CDR2 SASEGT.